Each of the 28 T cell receptor beta chains below was sequenced from the same sample in a study of type 1 and type 2 diabetes patients. PCR was run on genomic DNA. Amplification of the beta chain CDR3 used 30 forward and 13 reverse multiplex primers. TCRdb processed the multiplex PCR reads anew with MiXCR; each CDR3 protein has one entry. This repertoire shows about 290,000 distinct CDR3 sequences, around 50% found once; its top ten account for roughly an eighth. The sample consisted of peripheral blood mononuclear cells (PBMCs). These receptors all come from a man younger than 35 with type 2 diabetes.

This clonotype was counted between two and nine times. The V gene is TRBV10-1, the J gene TRBJ1-1; D gene ambiguous. The V gene lost 5 bases and the J gene lost 7 bases, with 14 bases spanning the gap. The CDR3 runs to 13 residues. Per the germline V gene, CDR1 is WNHNN and CDR2 is SYGVQD (reference sequence). The DNA for the CDR3 is TGCGCCAGCAGTCGTGGGGAAAGTGGTGAAGCTTTCTTT. Amino acids: CASSRGESGEAFF.

With respect to this clonotype: A junction end diverges from the germline sequence, so it may reflect a read error. This chain joins TRBV7-3 and TRBJ2-7; TRBD1 is a possible D gene (5 bases). Germline V gene lookup returns CDR1 SGHTA and CDR2 FQGTGA. There are 11 residues in the CDR3. Written as DNA, the CDR3 is TGTGCTAGCAGCTCAGGGCGAGAGCAGTACTTC. Protein product: CASSSGREQYF.

Worth noting for this clonotype: A read error may account for a junction end that differs from germline. This sequence joins TRBV7-2 and TRBJ2-7; the match to TRBD1 covers 7 bases. This CDR3 comprises 14 residues. Germline assignment: CDR1 SGHTA and CDR2 FQGNSA. The CDR3 region is CASSYGTADYKQYF. In nucleotides, the CDR3 is TGTGCCAGCAGCTACGGGACAGCCGACTACAAGCAGTACTTC.

The rearrangement joins TRBV20-1 to TRBJ1-6; no clear D. V lost 5 bases and J lost 0, with 14 bases in between. The length of the CDR3 is 16 residues. Germline V gene data show CDR1 as DFQATT and CDR2 as SNEGSKA (reference sequence). CDR3 bases: TGCAGTGCTTTCGTCTCCGGCAGCTCCTATAATTCACCCCTCCACTTT. It translates to CSAFVSGSSYNSPLHF.

This rearrangement joins TRBV19 to TRBJ2-7; 11 positions match TRBD2. V was clipped by 5 bases and J by 2 bases; unmatched bases: 5. Germline V gene lookup returns CDR1 LNHDA and CDR2 SQIVND (reference sequence). This CDR3 has 15 amino acids. CDR3 sequence (DNA): TGTGCCAGTAGTCCGGGACTAGCGGCAACCTACGAGCAGTACTTC. It specifies CASSPGLAATYEQYF.

A word on this clonotype: A much more abundant neighbour one base away suggests this may be a read error. J is TRBJ2-5 and V is TRBV15, with 9 bases aligning to TRBD1. Germline CDR1 reads LNHNV; CDR2 reads YYDKDF (reference sequence). The CDR3 is made up of 14 amino acids. V lost 3 bases, J lost 6 bases, and 5 bases stayed unmatched. The CDR3 reads CATSRGQGLKTQYF. The CDR3 DNA is TGTGCCACCAGCAGGGGACAGGGTTTGAAGACCCAGTACTTC.

This chain joins TRBV12-3 or TRBV12-4 and TRBJ1-2; D is ambiguous. This CDR3 contains 14 residues. Between the trimmed V and J ends, which lost 1 base and 8 bases, there was a span of 14 bases. CDR3 nucleotides: TGTGCCAGCAGTTTAGAAGGATCGCTGATCGGCTACACCTTC. This translates into CASSLEGSLIGYTF.

V gene TRBV20-1 combines with J gene TRBJ2-7, with 9 nucleotides matching TRBD2. The CDR3 runs to 14 residues. Germline V gene data show CDR1 as DFQATT and CDR2 as SNEGSKA (reference sequence). With 6 bases clipped from V and 2 bases from J, the junction kept 8 bases outside the gene matches. This CDR3 reads CSALRLAAAYEQYF. CDR3 nucleotides: TGCAGTGCCCTGAGACTAGCGGCGGCCTACGAGCAGTACTTC.

The J gene is TRBJ1-4, the V gene TRBV2; D not resolved. Germline V gene data show CDR1 as SNHLY and CDR2 as FYNNEI. The CDR3 is made up of 15 amino acids. Trimming pared 5 bases from V and 1 base from J, leaving 11 bases between. CDR3 in amino acids: CASSFNRQTNEKLFF. The DNA of the CDR3 is TGTGCCAGCAGTTTTAACAGACAAACTAATGAAAAACTGTTTTTT.

This clonotype appeared a single time. The conserved phenylalanine or tryptophan normally closing the CDR3 is absent here, so this likely arose from a read error. CDR3 DNA: TGTGCCAGCAGTTTGGGCGGGCTCGGGGATCAGCCCCAGCATTAT. This translates into CASSLGGLGDQPQHY. This chain uses TRBV12-3 or TRBV12-4 with TRBJ1-5; D call uncertain. Trimming left V 3 bases short and J 5 bases short, with 14 bases between. The CDR3 runs 15 residues.

This chain links TRBV28 with TRBJ2-7, with 8 positions matching TRBD1. Germline loops: CDR1 MDHEN, CDR2 SYDVKM. There are 14 residues in the CDR3. With V trimmed by 8 bases and J by 4 bases, 10 bases remained unmatched. The CDR3: CASGPPGQAYEQYF. DNA for the CDR3: TGTGCCAGCGGACCGCCGGGACAGGCTTACGAGCAGTACTTC.

The sample holds a few counts of this clonotype. The rearrangement uses TRBV29-1 and TRBJ2-7, with TRBD1 identical over 9 bases. Trimming cost V 5 bases and J 4 bases; bases outside gene matches: 3. Germline assignment: CDR1 SQVTM and CDR2 ANQGSEA. The length of the CDR3 is 12 residues. As DNA, the CDR3 is TGCAGCGTTACCGGGACAGGGTACGAGCAGTACTTC. It encodes CSVTGTGYEQYF.

Only a few counts were recorded for this clonotype. The genes are TRBV29-1 and TRBJ1-1; 9 positions match TRBD1. V lost 7 bases to trimming and J lost 6 bases; unmatched junction nucleotides: 9. This CDR3 is 13 amino acids long. Germline loops: CDR1 SQVTM, CDR2 ANQGSEA. In nucleotides, the CDR3 is TGCAGCGGCCTACAGGGGGCAGGGTCTGAAGCTTTCTTT. Translation: CSGLQGAGSEAFF.

There are a few counts of this clonotype. The rearrangement uses TRBV4-3 and TRBJ2-7, with D unresolved. The CDR3 extends over 15 amino acids. Germline loops: CDR1 LGHNA, CDR2 YSLEER. V was cut by 1 base and J by 4 bases, with 14 bases left in between. The CDR3 DNA follows: TGCGCCAGCAGCCAAGTGGCAGGTAACCGTTACGAGCAGTACTTC. Protein product: CASSQVAGNRYEQYF.

V and J are TRBV5-1 and TRBJ1-6; D not resolved. Trimming took 1 base from V and 10 from J, leaving 9 bases between them. This CDR3 is built from 13 residues. CDR1 is SGHRS and CDR2 is YFSETQ in the germline V gene. CDR3 loop: CASSLRVDSPLHF. The CDR3 DNA sequence: TGCGCCAGCAGCTTGCGGGTGGACTCACCCCTCCACTTT. Based on the CDR3 plus reference TRBV5-1 and TRBJ1-6, the full variable domain is KAGVTQTPRYLIKTRGQQVTLSCSPISGHRSVSWYQQTPGQGLQFLFEYFSETQRNKGNFPGRFSGRQFSNSRSEMNVSTLELGDSALYLCASSLRVDSPLHFGNGTRLTVT.

This clonotype was found a few times. The chain has TRBV11-3 and TRBJ2-7; D is unresolved. Trimming removed 5 bases at V and 5 bases at J, with 13 bases between. This CDR3 spans 13 amino acids. Germline V gives CDR1 SGHNT, CDR2 YENEEA. CDR3 residues: CASSGSTNHEQYF. DNA of the CDR3: TGTGCCAGCAGCGGATCAACTAACCACGAGCAGTACTTC.

This clonotype was seen repeatedly, ten times or more. The J gene is TRBJ1-1, the V gene TRBV2; maybe TRBD1 (5 bases). The CDR3 runs to 12 residues. The germline V gene encodes CDR1 SNHLY and CDR2 FYNNEI. The V end lost 8 bases, the J end lost 1 base, and 8 bases lay between the germline ends. This CDR3 is CASLDRNTEAFF. CDR3 nucleotide sequence: TGTGCCAGCTTAGACAGGAACACTGAAGCTTTCTTT.

V usage is TRBV12-3 or TRBV12-4 and J usage is TRBJ1-4; D gene unclear. The CDR3 covers 15 residues. V was trimmed by 7 bases and J by 3 bases, leaving 15 bases between them. In DNA, the CDR3 is TGTGCCAGCAAGCGGGCCCCTCAGGCTAATGAAAAACTGTTTTTT. Protein sequence: CASKRAPQANEKLFF.

The chain is built from TRBV11-2 and TRBJ2-1, with D tentatively TRBD1 (6 bases). The germline CDR1 and CDR2 sequences are SGHAT and FQNNGV. V lost 5 bases to trimming and J lost 9 bases, with 14 bases between them. The CDR3 consists of 13 residues. CDR3 in DNA: TGTGCCAGCAGCGTAAACAGGGCTGGTGAGCAGTTCTTC. Translation: CASSVNRAGEQFF.

The chain has TRBV27 and TRBJ2-2; no reliable D call. V was cut by 5 bases and J by 6 bases, with 13 bases left in between. Germline V gene sequence: CDR1 MNHEY, CDR2 SMNVEV (reference sequence). CDR3 size: 14 residues. The CDR3 protein is CASSSDLGPGELFF. CDR3 DNA sequence: TGTGCCAGCAGTAGCGATTTAGGGCCCGGGGAGCTGTTTTTT.

The sample holds a few counts of this clonotype. In DNA form, the CDR3 reads TGTGCCAGCAGTTTTGATGTGCGGGAGGAGACCCAGTACTTC. Its translation: CASSFDVREETQYF. The J gene is TRBJ2-5, the V gene TRBV12-3 or TRBV12-4; 7 bases align to TRBD2. J lost 5 bases, V lost 3 bases, and 6 bases had no gene match. CDR3 length equals 14 residues.

The V call is TRBV13, the J call TRBJ2-1; 16 bases agree with TRBD2. V was pared by 5 bases and J by 9 bases, with 7 bases of the junction left unmatched. The CDR3 totals 16 residues. Germline assignment: CDR1 PRHDT and CDR2 FYEKMQ (reference sequence). CDR3: CASSPRGLAGGFEQFF. The CDR3 DNA follows: TGTGCCAGCAGCCCCCGGGGACTAGCGGGAGGGTTTGAGCAGTTCTTC.

The rearrangement joins TRBV13 to TRBJ1-2; 8 nucleotides match TRBD1. CDR3 length: 15 amino acids. Looked up from germline, CDR1 is PRHDT and CDR2 is FYEKMQ (reference sequence). With 2 bases clipped from V and 1 base from J, the junction kept 3 bases outside the gene matches. For the CDR3, the DNA is TGTGCCAGCAGCTTACGGACAGGGTTTAACTATGGCTACACCTTC. Its translation: CASSLRTGFNYGYTF. Full variable domain (missing parts from reference TRBV13 and TRBJ1-2): AAGVIQSPRHLIKEKRETATLKCYPIPRHDTVYWYQQGPGQDPQFLISFYEKMQSDKGSIPDRFSAQQFSDYHSELNMSSLELGDSALYFCASSLRTGFNYGYTFGSGTRLTVV.

The chain uses TRBV7-2 and TRBJ2-7, with D perhaps matching TRBD1 or TRBD2 (5 bases each). Per the germline V gene, CDR1 is SGHTA and CDR2 is FQGNSA. The CDR3 is 15 amino acids. The V end lost 5 bases, the J end lost 1 base, and 15 bases lay between the germline ends. The chain's CDR3 is CASSDVGTPSYEQYF. CDR3 in DNA: TGTGCCAGCAGCGACGTTGGGACCCCATCCTACGAGCAGTACTTC.

This clonotype was found once. The chain uses TRBV28 and TRBJ2-7; D gene unclear. The DNA end is more similar to TRBJ2-1, so the J call may be wrong. Germline V gene lookup returns CDR1 MDHEN and CDR2 SYDVKM. The CDR3 totals 13 residues. The DNA of the CDR3 is TGTGCCAGCAGTGGCCGCCCATACAATGAGCAGTTCTTC. Amino acid sequence: CASSGRPYNEQFF.

This clonotype was recorded a few times. The V call is TRBV12-3 or TRBV12-4, the J call TRBJ1-2; TRBD1 aligns across 9 bases. The CDR3 consists of 13 residues. Unmatched junction bases numbered 3, after V lost 6 bases and J lost 4 bases. CDR3 DNA sequence: TGTGCCAGCAGCCGGGACAGGGTCTATGGCTACACCTTC. The encoded protein is CASSRDRVYGYTF.

The rearrangement links TRBV27 to TRBJ2-6; D uncertain. The CDR3 contains 13 residues. Germline CDR1 and CDR2: MNHEY and SMNVEV (reference sequence). The V end was cut by 7 bases, the J end by 2 bases, with 6 bases between. CDR3: CASKRAGANVLTF. CDR3 nucleotides: TGTGCCAGCAAAAGAGCTGGGGCCAACGTCCTGACTTTC.

This clonotype was seen only a few times. V usage is TRBV5-1 and J usage is TRBJ2-7, with D uncertain. The CDR3 covers 13 residues. The V gene lost 6 bases and the J gene lost 1 base, with 11 bases spanning the gap. Germline CDR1 is SGHRS and CDR2 is YFSETQ. The CDR3: CASILLLSYEQYF. The CDR3 bases are TGCGCCAGCATACTCCTCCTGTCCTACGAGCAGTACTTC.